Below are 32 T cell receptor beta chains sequenced from a single sample in a study of blood T cell repertoires in COVID-19. Produced via immunoSEQ multiplex PCR; TCRdb's table is partial and in-frame only. The sample records around 280,000 clones, around four fifths being singletons. Sequenced input: peripheral blood. Receptor source: a woman between 45 and 65 years old with active or convalescent COVID-19.

The chain couples TRBV7-8 to TRBJ2-2; 10 positions match TRBD1. This CDR3 has 15 residues. Germline CDR1 and CDR2: SGHVS and FQNEAQ. Trimming took 5 bases from V and 7 from J; bases not matched to a gene: 7. The CDR3: CASSRQGARDGELFF. DNA of the CDR3: TGTGCCAGCAGCCGACAGGGGGCGCGAGACGGGGAGCTGTTTTTT. Complete variable domain (other parts from reference TRBV7-8 and TRBJ2-2): GAGVSQSPRYKVAKRGQDVALRCDPISGHVSLFWYQQALGQGPEFLTYFQNEAQLDKSGLPSDRFFAERPEGSVSTLKIQRTQQEDSAVYLCASSRQGARDGELFFGEGSRLTVL.

V is TRBV5-1 and J is TRBJ2-7, with TRBD2 identical over 10 bases. CDR1 and CDR2 (germline): SGHRS, YFSETQ. V dropped 2 bases and J dropped 3; count of bases not matched to a gene: 11. This CDR3 spans 17 amino acids. The CDR3 loop reads CASSFGLAGERNYEQYF. The CDR3 bases are TGCGCCAGCAGCTTTGGGCTAGCGGGAGAGAGGAACTACGAGCAGTACTTC.

V gene TRBV2 combines with J gene TRBJ2-2, with D maybe TRBD2 (5 bases). Germline values: CDR1 SNHLY, CDR2 FYNNEI. CDR3 length: 14 amino acids. Trimming took 3 bases from V and 6 from J, leaving 11 bases between them. The CDR3 bases are TGTGCCAGCAGTGAGGGAATGCGGGCCGGGGAGCTGTTTTTT. This encodes CASSEGMRAGELFF.

There are a few counts of this clone. V gene TRBV6-5 combines with J gene TRBJ2-3, with D unresolved. Germline lookup yields CDR1 MNHEY and CDR2 SVGAGI. Trimming pared 7 bases from V and 2 bases from J, leaving 10 bases between. The CDR3 has 13 amino acids. CDR3 loop: CASISGDTDTQYF. The CDR3 bases are TGTGCCAGCATTTCCGGAGACACAGATACGCAGTATTTT.

This clone was counted between two and nine times. The V gene is TRBV18, the J gene TRBJ1-5; a possible D gene is TRBD1 (6 bases). Trimming stripped 2 bases from V and 7 bases from J, with 15 bases between. Per germline, CDR1 KGHSH and CDR2 LQKENI. CDR3 length equals 15 residues. The CDR3 sequence is CASSPSTGSTQPQHF. The DNA for the CDR3 is TGTGCCAGCTCACCATCAACAGGGTCTACCCAGCCCCAGCATTTT.

This clone was recorded only once. The chain joins TRBV6-5 to TRBJ2-7; tentative D call: TRBD2 (6 bases). V shed 0 bases and J shed 3 bases, with 15 bases lying between them. Germline loops: CDR1 MNHEY, CDR2 SVGAGI. The CDR3 is 16 amino acids. The DNA of the CDR3 is TGTGCCAGCAGTTACTCGACCGGGACTCCTAACTACGAGCAGTACTTC. It is translated as CASSYSTGTPNYEQYF.

The chain uses TRBV6-5 and TRBJ2-7; 9 positions match TRBD2. Per the germline V gene, CDR1 is MNHEY and CDR2 is SVGAGI. Germline trimming cut 6 bases from V and 4 bases from J; bases unmatched to any gene: 7. The length of the CDR3 is 14 residues. CDR3 in DNA: TGTGCCAGCAGAGAGACTAGCGGATATTACGAGCAGTACTTC. Amino acid sequence: CASRETSGYYEQYF.

The chain has TRBV5-1 and TRBJ2-5; 8 nucleotides agree with TRBD1. This CDR3 is built from 16 residues. The germline CDR1 and CDR2 sequences are SGHRS and YFSETQ. Germline trimming cut 1 base from V and 5 bases from J; bases unmatched to any gene: 10. The CDR3: CASSLSQGALVETQYF. CDR3 nucleotide sequence: TGCGCCAGCAGCTTGAGCCAGGGGGCTTTAGTGGAGACCCAGTACTTC.

This chain connects TRBV24-1 to TRBJ2-7; 11 bases map to TRBD1. After removal of 3 bases from V and 3 bases from J, the junction contained 12 bases not matched to a gene. The CDR3 runs 18 residues. Germline V CDR1 and CDR2: KGHDR, SFDVKD. Here the CDR3 DNA reads TGTGCCACCAGTGATCCCAAGAAAGGGACAGGGGGATTCTACGAGCAGTACTTC. It specifies CATSDPKKGTGGFYEQYF.

This clone was picked up one time. The chain recombines TRBV10-3 with TRBJ1-1, with D perhaps TRBD1 (6 bases). Trimming cost V 7 bases and J 0 bases, with 12 bases left between them. The germline gives CDR1 ENHRY, CDR2 SYGVKD. CDR3 size: 14 residues. The CDR3 sequence: CAIITTGVNTEAFF. CDR3 DNA sequence: TGTGCCATCATCACGACAGGAGTGAACACTGAAGCTTTCTTT.

With respect to this clone: Other DNA sequences in the sample encode the same CDR3. This chain uses TRBV18 with TRBJ2-5; D gene uncertain. The V end lost 3 bases, the J end lost 2 bases, and 4 bases lay between the germline ends. CDR1 and CDR2 from the germline V gene are KGHSH and LQKENI. The CDR3 is 12 amino acids. DNA of the CDR3: TGTGCCAGCTCACCTTCGCAAGAGACCCAGTACTTC. As protein: CASSPSQETQYF. Variable domain in full (rest from reference TRBV18 and TRBJ2-5): NAGVMQNPRHLVRRRGQEARLRCSPMKGHSHVYWYRQLPEEGLKFMVYLQKENIIDESGMPKERFSAEFPKEGPSILRIQQVVRGDSAAYFCASSPSQETQYFGPGTRLLVL.

The V and J genes are TRBV5-5 and TRBJ2-2, with D possibly matching TRBD2 (5 bases). The V gene lost 4 bases and the J gene lost 5 bases, with 12 bases spanning the gap. Germline values: CDR1 SGHKS, CDR2 YYEKEE (reference sequence). There are 14 residues in the CDR3. CDR3 in amino acids: CASSPRVATGELFF. The DNA for the CDR3 is TGTGCCAGCAGCCCGAGGGTAGCTACCGGGGAGCTGTTTTTT.

This chain uses TRBV4-1 with TRBJ2-5; 7 nucleotides line up with TRBD1. This CDR3 contains 17 residues. V lost 2 bases to trimming and J lost 2 bases; unmatched junction nucleotides: 11. Germline V gives CDR1 MGHRA, CDR2 YSYEKL. The CDR3 nucleotides read TGCGCCAGCAGCCAAAGGAGTCTGACAGGGCGGCAAGAGACCCAGTACTTC. Protein product: CASSQRSLTGRQETQYF.

The chain employs TRBV2 and TRBJ1-6, with a possible D match to TRBD1 (5 bases). V was cut by 7 bases and J by 11 bases, with 15 bases left in between. Germline V gives CDR1 SNHLY, CDR2 FYNNEI. CDR3 length: 13 residues. CDR3 in amino acids: CASILDREAPLHF. The DNA for the CDR3 is TGTGCCAGCATCCTCGACAGAGAGGCACCCCTCCACTTT.

This clone is a singleton in its sample. The rearrangement joins TRBV6-5 to TRBJ2-5, with TRBD2 matching 9 bases. V lost 7 bases and J lost 1; bases outside the gene matches: 7. Germline V gives CDR1 MNHEY, CDR2 SVGAGI. The CDR3 consists of 15 residues. CDR3 sequence: CASNWLAGLQETQYF. The CDR3 coding sequence is TGTGCCAGCAATTGGCTAGCGGGGCTCCAAGAGACCCAGTACTTC.

The chain carries TRBV24-1 and TRBJ1-2, with D tentatively TRBD1 (5 bases). The CDR3 runs 12 residues. With 7 bases removed from V and 8 bases from J, the gap between germline ends came to 13 bases. Germline V gene sequence: CDR1 KGHDR, CDR2 SFDVKD. The DNA for the CDR3 is TGTGCCACCAGGACCGCGGGGGTAGGCTACACCTTC. This codes for CATRTAGVGYTF.

The chain uses TRBV30 and TRBJ2-7; no definite D call. The CDR3 is made up of 13 amino acids. The V gene's germline CDR1 is GTSNPN and CDR2 SVGIG (reference sequence). V was shortened by 0 bases and J by 1 base, with 7 bases between the two germline ends. Here the CDR3 reads CAWSVSPSYEQYF. The CDR3 DNA is TGTGCCTGGAGTGTATCCCCGTCCTACGAGCAGTACTTC.

The J gene is TRBJ1-1, the V gene TRBV5-4; TRBD1 might be the D (6 bases). CDR3 length: 13 residues. Germline V CDR1 and CDR2: SGHNT, YYREEE (reference sequence). Trimming took off 5 bases at V and 5 bases at J, with 13 bases between the two ends. The DNA of the CDR3 is TGTGCCAGCAGTCCTGGACAGATTACTGAAGCTTTCTTT. Its protein is CASSPGQITEAFF.

The chain employs TRBV7-3 and TRBJ2-3; TRBD1 is a possible D gene (6 bases). This CDR3 comprises 17 residues. The germline gives CDR1 SGHTA, CDR2 FQGTGA. Trimming removed 0 bases at V and 2 bases at J, with 15 bases between. This chain's CDR3 is CASSLTIQGPFTDTQYF. The CDR3 DNA is TGTGCCAGCAGCTTAACGATTCAGGGGCCCTTCACAGATACGCAGTATTTT.

This clone occurred a few times. This chain uses TRBV7-2 with TRBJ1-1; no definite D call. Trimming cost V 2 bases and J 2 bases, with 9 bases left between them. The CDR3 runs to 14 residues. The germline CDR1 and CDR2 sequences are SGHTA and FQGNSA. CDR3 in amino acids: CASSLTLSNTEAFF. The CDR3 nucleotides are TGTGCCAGCAGCTTAACTCTTTCCAACACTGAAGCTTTCTTT.

The chain recombines TRBV25-1 with TRBJ2-5, with TRBD1 as a possible D gene (6 bases). Per the germline V gene, CDR1 is MGHDK and CDR2 is SYGVNS. This CDR3 contains 15 residues. Trimming shortened V by 4 bases and J by 2 bases, and 14 bases separated the two germline ends. The CDR3 sequence is CASSVPQGFQETQYF. CDR3 DNA: TGTGCCAGCAGTGTTCCTCAGGGGTTTCAAGAGACCCAGTACTTC.

The chain is built from TRBV24-1 and TRBJ1-2; no reliable D call. This CDR3 contains 13 residues. CDR1 is KGHDR, CDR2 SFDVKD, per germline. The V end lost 8 bases, the J end lost 2 bases, and 11 bases lay between the germline ends. DNA of the CDR3: TGTGCCACCATGTCGGTAGAGAACTATGGCTACACCTTC. Translated, it gives CATMSVENYGYTF.

The chain uses TRBV7-9 and TRBJ2-1; D might be TRBD1 (6 bases). This CDR3 has 15 residues. Germline CDR1 and CDR2: SEHNR and FQNEAQ (reference sequence). V was clipped by 2 bases and J by 4 bases, with 12 bases between them. The CDR3 region is CASSLYGQKYNEQFF. The CDR3 DNA follows: TGTGCCAGCAGCTTATACGGACAGAAGTACAATGAGCAGTTCTTC.

V and J are TRBV2 and TRBJ1-6, with 10 bases matching TRBD1. Germline values: CDR1 SNHLY, CDR2 FYNNEI. V was pared by 4 bases and J by 9 bases, with 9 bases of the junction left unmatched. CDR3 size: 16 residues. CDR3 DNA sequence: TGTGCCAGCAGTGCGGAGACAGGGGGCGTGGGTTCACCCCTCCACTTT. Protein: CASSAETGGVGSPLHF.

The rearrangement uses TRBV5-1 and TRBJ2-1; 9 bases match TRBD2. This CDR3 comprises 16 residues. Germline values: CDR1 SGHRS, CDR2 YFSETQ. J lost 1 base, V lost 2 bases, and 4 bases had no gene match. CDR3 sequence reads: CASSFLAGRSYNEQFF. The CDR3 DNA reads TGCGCCAGCAGCTTCCTAGCGGGACGGTCCTACAATGAGCAGTTCTTC.

This clone was seen just once. The conserved final phenylalanine or tryptophan is absent from the CDR3, which likely points to a read error. No DNA is shown, since the ends of the CDR3 on it are uncertain; the CDR3 is the one TCRdb lists. The V call is TRBV6-4, the J call TRBJ1-3; TRBD1, the table's D call, lacks a check against the DNA. The CDR3 region is 9 residues in length, termini included. Germline values: CDR1 MRHNA, CDR2 SNTAGT. This chain's CDR3 is CASSVPPQV.

V gene TRBV5-4 combines with J gene TRBJ2-5; 10 nucleotides agree with TRBD2. This CDR3 is 16 amino acids long. The V gene end was trimmed by 4 bases and the J gene end by 4 bases; junction bases not matched to a gene: 10. CDR1 is SGHNT and CDR2 is YYREEE in the germline V gene (reference sequence). The CDR3 coding sequence is TGTGCCAGCAGCCCCTATCGGGTAGCGGGAGGAGAGACCCAGTACTTC. Its translation: CASSPYRVAGGETQYF. Combining the CDR3 with reference TRBV5-4 and TRBJ2-5 gives the whole variable domain ETGVTQSPTHLIKTRGQQVTLRCSSQSGHNTVSWYQQALGQGPQFIFQYYREEENGRGNFPPRFSGLQFPNYSSELNVNALELDDSALYLCASSPYRVAGGETQYFGPGTRLLVL.

The chain uses TRBV19 and TRBJ2-1; TRBD2 agrees at 9 bases. This CDR3 is built from 15 residues. Trimming removed 5 bases from V and 12 bases from J; junction bases left unmatched: 14. Per germline, CDR1 LNHDA and CDR2 SQIVND (reference sequence). The CDR3 nucleotides read TGTGCCAGTAGTCTTGGGACTAGCCGAAACATGGGGCAGTTCTTC. Translation: CASSLGTSRNMGQFF.

The chain employs TRBV28 and TRBJ2-5; TRBD1 matches at 7 bases. The CDR3 is 13 residues long. CDR1 and CDR2 from the germline V gene are MDHEN and SYDVKM. With V trimmed by 5 bases and J by 7 bases, 7 bases remained unmatched. CDR3 sequence (DNA): TGTGCCAGCAGTCCACAGGGGTTGGGGACCCAGTACTTC. Its translation is CASSPQGLGTQYF. Full variable domain (remainder filled in from reference TRBV28 and TRBJ2-5): DVKVTQSSRYLVKRTGEKVFLECVQDMDHENMFWYRQDPGLGLRLIYFSYDVKMKEKGDIPEGYSVSREKKERFSLILESASTNQTSMYLCASSPQGLGTQYFGPGTRLLVL.

V and J are TRBV4-2 and TRBJ1-2; possibly TRBD1 for D (5 bases). This CDR3 has 14 residues. Germline V gene sequence: CDR1 LGHNA, CDR2 YNFKEQ. The V and J ends lost 5 bases and 2 bases respectively, with 12 bases between them. In nucleotides, the CDR3 is TGTGCCAGCAGCATTCGAAGGGGAAACTATGGCTACACCTTC. Encoded protein: CASSIRRGNYGYTF.

This clone was recorded once. The chain has TRBV5-6 and TRBJ2-1; TRBD2 might be the D (6 bases). Germline lookup yields CDR1 SGHDT and CDR2 YYEEEE. The CDR3 runs 14 residues. V gave up 4 bases and J gave up 5 bases, with 13 bases separating them. In nucleotides, the CDR3 is TGTGCCAGCAGCCACATACGGGAGCACAATGAGCAGTTCTTC. Its protein product is CASSHIREHNEQFF. The variable domain in full, completed from reference TRBV5-6 and TRBJ2-1, reads DAGVTQSPTHLIKTRGQQVTLRCSPKSGHDTVSWYQQALGQGPQFIFQYYEEEERQRGNFPDRFSGHQFPNYSSELNVNALLLGDSALYLCASSHIREHNEQFFGPGTRLTVL.

The chain carries TRBV9 and TRBJ2-4; D is possibly TRBD2 (6 bases). This CDR3 region has 17 residues. Germline V gene sequence: CDR1 SGDLS, CDR2 YYNGEE. V shed 4 bases and J shed 1 base, with 18 bases lying between them. The CDR3 loop is CASSPGGWDGAKNIQYF. CDR3 DNA sequence: TGTGCCAGCAGCCCAGGAGGGTGGGATGGCGCCAAAAACATTCAGTACTTC.